This is a list of T cell receptor beta chains from one sample in a study of blood T cells in healthy people across ages. In TCRdb, the 5' RACE reads were re-called with MiXCR into one record per CDR3 protein. The sample includes 750,000 to 1,000,000 distinct CDR3 sequences, about 29% of them seen just once. The sample was also reused in another study, on T cells of mothers and their children.

Sequenced sample: blood. The receptors here all came from a woman in her 40s in good health. CDR3s include the opening cysteine and the closing phenylalanine or tryptophan. The D gene is left open where the match is weak. Size is stated for part of the rows, as once, few or many counts, or as a class when the clone is expanded.

v_call	clone_size	j_call	d_call	cdr3_nt	cdr3_aa
TRBV10-3	many	TRBJ2-1	.	TGTGCCATCAGGGACACCCCGAACAATGAGCAGTTCTTC	CAIRDTPNNEQFF
TRBV28	.	TRBJ2-7	.	TGTGCCAGCAGTTTATCGCTCCAGGGAACCTACGAGCAGTACTTC	CASSLSLQGTYEQYF
TRBV20-1	.	TRBJ1-2	.	TGCAGTGCTAGAGATCGGCTTAACTATGGCTACACCTTC	CSARDRLNYGYTF
TRBV9	.	TRBJ1-5	.	TGTACTAGCAGCGTATCCGGGGAAGGGGCCCAGCATTTT	CTSSVSGEGAQHF
TRBV7-2	few	TRBJ2-1	.	TGTGCCAGCGCCCCGGGGCGGGGAGCATACAATGAGCAGTTCTTC	CASAPGRGAYNEQFF
TRBV20-1	.	TRBJ2-3	TRBD2	TGCAGTGCTAGGGTTCCTAGCGGGAGTTTCACAGATACGCAGTATTTT	CSARVPSGSFTDTQYF
TRBV20-1	many	TRBJ2-7	TRBD2	TGCAGTGCTAGCGGGAGGAGCTCCTACGAGCAGTACTTC	CSASGRSSYEQYF
TRBV18	.	TRBJ2-3	.	TGTGCCAGCTCACCAACGGCGGAGAGCACAGATATGCAGTATTTT	CASSPTAESTDMQYF
TRBV5-6	.	TRBJ1-1	TRBD1	TGTGCCAGCAGCCTTATTGGGCTTGCCGGGACAGCCTATTACACTGAAGCTTTCTTT	CASSLIGLAGTAYYTEAFF
TRBV5-1	.	TRBJ1-1	TRBD1	TGCGCCAGCAGCTTGACAGGGGGAGTGAACACTGAAGCTTTCTTT	CASSLTGGVNTEAFF
TRBV10-3	.	TRBJ1-3	.	TGTGCCATCACCCGAAGCTCTGGAAACACCATATATTTT	CAITRSSGNTIYF
TRBV7-2	.	TRBJ2-1	.	TGTGCCAGCAGCTTAACCCGGGACATGTACAATGAGCAGTTCTTC	CASSLTRDMYNEQFF
TRBV4-1	.	TRBJ1-1	.	TGCGCCAGCAGCCTCAGGTTACAGGGCACGAACACTGAAGCTTTCTTT	CASSLRLQGTNTEAFF
TRBV2	few	TRBJ2-7	.	TGTGCCAGCAACGGAGGCATCGGGGCCTACGAGCAGTACTTC	CASNGGIGAYEQYF
TRBV12-3/TRBV12-4	.	TRBJ1-5	.	TGTGCCAGCAGTTTAGAGAGGGGCCAGCCCCAGCATTTT	CASSLERGQPQHF
TRBV29-1	.	TRBJ1-1	.	TGCAGCGTTGAACTTACGGCGGTGAACACTGAAGCTTTCTTT	CSVELTAVNTEAFF
TRBV12-3/TRBV12-4	many	TRBJ2-7	.	TGTGCCAGCAGTTCGGTGTGGCCCCCCGAGCAGTACTTC	CASSSVWPPEQYF
TRBV2	.	TRBJ2-2	.	TGTGCCAGCAGCGAACACACCGGGGAGCTGTTTTTT	CASSEHTGELFF
TRBV14	few	TRBJ2-5	.	TGTGCCAGCAGCCAAGTCGCGCGGGGGCGAGAGACCCAGTACTTC	CASSQVARGRETQYF
TRBV20-1	few	TRBJ1-2	.	TGCAGTGCTCCAGCCCAGGCGCACTATGGCTACACCTTC	CSAPAQAHYGYTF
TRBV27	few	TRBJ1-6	.	TGTGCCAGCAGTCGAGGGGGGACTAATTCACCCCTCCACTTT	CASSRGGTNSPLHF
TRBV27	many	TRBJ2-5	.	TGTGCCAGCAGTGAGGGGAGAGAGACCCAGTACTTC	CASSEGRETQYF
TRBV2	.	TRBJ2-2	TRBD1	TGTGCCAGTAGTCCCCAACAGGGGACCACCGGGGAGCGGTTTTTT	CASSPQQGTTGERFF
TRBV11-2	many	TRBJ2-7	TRBD1	TGTGCCAGCAGCTTCGGGACAGGACCCTCCTACGAGCAGTACTTC	CASSFGTGPSYEQYF
TRBV5-1	few	TRBJ1-1	TRBD1	TGCGCCAGCAGCCGACAGGGGGCCCTTATGGGGACTGAAGCTTTCTTT	CASSRQGALMGTEAFF
TRBV20-1	few	TRBJ2-3	TRBD2	TGCAGTGCTAGTGCGGGGGGGGCGACAGATACGCAGTATTTT	CSASAGGATDTQYF
TRBV28	.	TRBJ2-3	.	TGTGCCAGCAGCTTAGCGGCGAGAACCACAGATACGCAGTATTTT	CASSLAARTTDTQYF
TRBV4-1	.	TRBJ1-2	TRBD1	TGCGCCAGCAGCCCTGTTGGGACAGGGGGGTATGGCTACACCTTC	CASSPVGTGGYGYTF
TRBV5-1	.	TRBJ2-2	.	TGCGCCAGCAGCTTGGAAGGAGGGCCCTCCCGGGAGCTGTTTTTT	CASSLEGGPSRELFF
TRBV6-1	.	TRBJ2-5	.	TGTGCCAGCAGTGAGCCAGGGGAGGCCCAAGAGACCCAGTACTTC	CASSEPGEAQETQYF
TRBV6-6	.	TRBJ2-5	TRBD1	TGTGCCAGCAGTCCCGTCACCGGGACAGGTCAAGAGACCCAGTACTTC	CASSPVTGTGQETQYF
TRBV7-8	.	TRBJ2-5	TRBD1	TGTGCCAGCAGCCGGACAGGGGGCGACTTTGGTGAGCAGTACTTC	CASSRTGGDFGEQYF
TRBV7-9	many	TRBJ2-7	.	TGTGCCAGCACCCATTCTACGATCTACGAGCAGTACTTC	CASTHSTIYEQYF
TRBV20-1	many	TRBJ1-2	.	TGCAGTGCTAGAGATCTGGAGGTCCGGACGTATGGCTACACCTTC	CSARDLEVRTYGYTF
TRBV2	many	TRBJ2-7	.	TGTGCCAGCAGTAAACAGGGTAAAATCTCCTACGAGCAGTACTTC	CASSKQGKISYEQYF
TRBV7-9	many	TRBJ2-7	.	TGTGCCAGCAGCTTAGCCGCCAAGACAGAATACGAGCAGTACTTC	CASSLAAKTEYEQYF
TRBV12-3/TRBV12-4	.	TRBJ1-2	.	TGTGCCAGCAGTTTACGCGGATATAACTATGGCCACACCTTC	CASSLRGYNYGHTF
TRBV6-5	many	TRBJ2-7	.	TGTGCCAGCAGCCAACAGGTGGACTCCTACGAGCAGTACTTC	CASSQQVDSYEQYF
TRBV15	.	TRBJ1-4	.	TGTGCCACCAGCAGAGGGAGAAAGGAAAAACTGTTTTTT	CATSRGRKEKLFF
TRBV10-3	.	TRBJ2-3	TRBD2	TGTGCCATCAGTTTTAGCGGGGGAAACACAGATACGCAGTATTTT	CAISFSGGNTDTQYF
TRBV12-3/TRBV12-4	.	TRBJ2-1	TRBD2	TGTGCCAGCAGTCTCGCTAGCGGGGGGTTCGATGAGCAGTTCTTC	CASSLASGGFDEQFF
TRBV29-1	many	TRBJ2-5	.	TGCAGCGCAGGACCCGGGGAGCGCCAAGAGACCCAGTACTTC	CSAGPGERQETQYF
TRBV2	many	TRBJ2-7	TRBD2	TGTGCCACCCCTGTAGCGGGGGCCAACTCCTACGAGCAGTACTTC	CATPVAGANSYEQYF
TRBV2	.	TRBJ1-2	.	TGTGCCAGCACCACGGGAGGCAGGGGTGACTATGGCTACACCTTC	CASTTGGRGDYGYTF
TRBV5-1	.	TRBJ2-5	TRBD2	TGCGCCAGCAGCTTGGGCCTAGCGGGGATGCAAGAGACCCAGTACTTC	CASSLGLAGMQETQYF
TRBV28	few	TRBJ2-7	.	TGTGCCAGCAGTTTTGCGGGACAAATAATCGAGCAGTACTTC	CASSFAGQIIEQYF